These 25 T cell receptor beta chains were sequenced from one sample in a study of cytomegalovirus exposure and HLA in healthy donors. PCR used 60 Vbeta primers and 13 Jbeta primers. Data came from immunoSEQ multiplex PCR; TCRdb stores just in-frame clones and leaves some out. The sample carries 160,000 or so clones, roughly 81% recorded once. The sequenced sample consisted of PBMCs. The receptors shown here come from a woman aged 45 to 65 in good health and CMV-seronegative.

This sequence joins TRBV29-1 and TRBJ2-7, with 9 bases aligning to TRBD1. V lost 6 bases, J lost 3 bases, and 0 bases stayed unmatched. The V gene's germline CDR1 is SQVTM and CDR2 ANQGSEA. The CDR3 length is 11 residues. CDR3 DNA: TGCAGCGTGGACAGGGGCTACGAGCAGTACTTC. It encodes CSVDRGYEQYF.

V and J are TRBV5-3 and TRBJ2-5, with 7 bases matching TRBD2. TRBV5-3 is treated as an ORF (open reading frame) with a function not yet certain. J gave up 5 bases and V 2 bases, and 6 bases lay outside the gene matches. This CDR3 has 14 amino acids. This CDR3 reads CARSFLTRGETQYF. CDR3 nucleotide sequence: TGTGCCAGAAGCTTTTTGACGCGGGGGGAGACCCAGTACTTC.

The V gene is TRBV5-1, the J gene TRBJ2-3; D gene unclear. Germline lookup yields CDR1 SGHRS and CDR2 YFSETQ. The CDR3 is 14 residues long. The ends were cut back, 0 bases at V and 2 bases at J, with 7 bases in the middle. CDR3 in amino acids: CASSLGDTTDTQYF. In DNA form, the CDR3 reads TGCGCCAGCAGCTTGGGAGACACCACAGATACGCAGTATTTT.

The chain's CDR3 is CASSSGDEQFF. The CDR3 DNA follows: TGTGCCAGCAGTTCGGGAGATGAGCAGTTCTTC. The chain has TRBV28 and TRBJ2-1; a weak D match, TRBD2 (6 bases). V shed 4 bases and J shed 8 bases, with 6 bases lying between them. This CDR3 has 11 residues. The germline V gene encodes CDR1 MDHEN and CDR2 SYDVKM. The variable domain in full, completed from reference TRBV28 and TRBJ2-1, reads DVKVTQSSRYLVKRTGEKVFLECVQDMDHENMFWYRQDPGLGLRLIYFSYDVKMKEKGDIPEGYSVSREKKERFSLILESASTNQTSMYLCASSSGDEQFFGPGTRLTVL.

The rearrangement uses TRBV5-6 and TRBJ1-6, with D maybe TRBD1 (6 bases). V shed 0 bases and J shed 5 bases, with 6 bases lying between them. CDR3 length: 14 residues. Germline V gene lookup returns CDR1 SGHDT and CDR2 YYEEEE. CDR3: CASSLAGDNSPLHF. CDR3 in DNA: TGTGCCAGCAGCTTGGCAGGGGATAATTCACCCCTCCACTTT.

This sequence joins TRBV28 and TRBJ2-7; perhaps TRBD2 as D (6 bases). V was trimmed by 2 bases and J by 3 bases, leaving 14 bases between them. Germline V gene data show CDR1 as MDHEN and CDR2 as SYDVKM. The length of the CDR3 is 15 residues. DNA for the CDR3: TGTGCCAGCAGTTTACACCGGGACTGGCACTACGAGCAGTACTTC. This codes for CASSLHRDWHYEQYF.

This rearrangement joins TRBV5-1 to TRBJ2-1; 7 bases line up with TRBD2. V was clipped by 3 bases and J by 5 bases; unmatched bases: 2. Germline V gives CDR1 SGHRS, CDR2 YFSETQ. The length of the CDR3 is 13 residues. CDR3 sequence (DNA): TGCGCCAGCAGCTGGGGGGGGAACAATGAGCAGTTCTTC. It specifies CASSWGGNNEQFF.

This chain connects TRBV9 to TRBJ2-3; the match to TRBD1 covers 9 bases. J lost 3 bases, V lost 3 bases, and 5 bases had no gene match. The length of the CDR3 is 15 residues. CDR1 is SGDLS and CDR2 is YYNGEE in the germline V gene. The CDR3 protein is CASSELQGATDTQYF. CDR3 nucleotide sequence: TGTGCCAGCAGCGAACTACAGGGGGCAACAGATACGCAGTATTTT.

The chain couples TRBV7-9 to TRBJ1-1; 9 positions agree with TRBD1. This CDR3 is 14 amino acids long. Germline CDR1 and CDR2: SEHNR and FQNEAQ (reference sequence). The trim removed 5 bases at V and 5 bases at J, leaving 6 bases unmatched. CDR3 sequence (DNA): TGTGCCAGCAGCCGTGACAGGGGGAAAACTGAAGCTTTCTTT. It codes for CASSRDRGKTEAFF.

This sequence joins TRBV28 and TRBJ1-5; 9 positions match TRBD1. The germline V gene encodes CDR1 MDHEN and CDR2 SYDVKM. CDR3 length: 15 residues. Losses at the gene ends were 4 bases for V and 1 base for J; bases not matched to a gene: 2. Written as DNA, the CDR3 is TGTGCCAGCAGTTCCGACAGGGGGAGCAATCAGCCCCAGCATTTT. This gives the protein CASSSDRGSNQPQHF.

This clone was counted only a few times. CDR3 sequence: CSVEVGVNQPQHF. Written as DNA, the CDR3 is TGCAGCGTTGAAGTAGGGGTCAATCAGCCCCAGCATTTT. The rearrangement joins TRBV29-1 to TRBJ1-5; D may be TRBD1 (5 bases). Trimming removed 1 base from V and 3 bases from J, with 7 bases in between. The CDR3 contains 13 residues. Germline CDR1 SQVTM, CDR2 ANQGSEA.

The rearrangement joins TRBV2 to TRBJ1-2, with TRBD1 as a possible D gene (5 bases). V was cut by 5 bases and J by 2 bases, with 12 bases left in between. The CDR3 is made up of 14 amino acids. The V gene's germline CDR1 is SNHLY and CDR2 FYNNEI. The CDR3 loop is CASSWQGSNYGYTF. DNA of the CDR3: TGTGCCAGCAGTTGGCAGGGTTCAAACTATGGCTACACCTTC.

The table lists this clone with a count of one. V usage is TRBV6-4 and J usage is TRBJ1-1; D gene unclear. Germline V CDR1 and CDR2: MRHNA, SNTAGT. V was cut by 5 bases and J by 5 bases, with 15 bases left in between. There are 14 residues in the CDR3. The CDR3 protein is CASSYSRGGTEAFF. In DNA, the CDR3 is TGTGCCAGCAGTTATTCGCGGGGTGGAACTGAAGCTTTCTTT.

In this sample, this clone turned up a few times. The chain recombines TRBV5-1 with TRBJ2-5; weak D call: TRBD1 (5 bases). Germline assignment: CDR1 SGHRS and CDR2 YFSETQ. This CDR3 contains 14 residues. Trimming pared 0 bases from V and 5 bases from J, leaving 11 bases between. Written as DNA, the CDR3 is TGCGCCAGCAGCTTGGCCGGACAAGGGGAGACCCAGTACTTC. Translation: CASSLAGQGETQYF.

The V gene is TRBV6-6, the J gene TRBJ2-1; TRBD2 matches 11 bases. The CDR3 covers 16 residues. Germline values: CDR1 MNHNY, CDR2 SVGAGI (reference sequence). Trimming removed 6 bases from V and 8 bases from J; junction bases left unmatched: 12. The CDR3 loop is CASSLPRVAGGHEQFF. The CDR3 DNA follows: TGTGCCAGCAGCCTCCCGCGAGTAGCGGGGGGGCATGAGCAGTTCTTC.

This clone was counted only a few times. The chain employs TRBV7-2 and TRBJ2-7; the D gene is possibly TRBD2 (6 bases). The CDR3 is made up of 14 amino acids. With 1 base removed from V and 6 bases from J, the gap between germline ends came to 13 bases. From germline, CDR1 is SGHTA and CDR2 FQGNSA. The CDR3 region is CASSLGPVGGEQYF. CDR3 coding DNA: TGTGCCAGCAGCTTAGGTCCGGTCGGGGGCGAGCAGTACTTC.

The chain employs TRBV13 and TRBJ2-5; TRBD1 matches at 10 bases. CDR1 is PRHDT, CDR2 FYEKMQ, per germline (reference sequence). V lost 2 bases and J lost 5; bases outside the gene matches: 8. The length of the CDR3 is 16 residues. CDR3 coding DNA: TGTGCCAGCAGCTTAAAGTGGGACAGGGGTCGCGAGACCCAGTACTTC. Its protein product is CASSLKWDRGRETQYF.

The J gene is TRBJ2-1, the V gene TRBV10-2; possibly TRBD1 for D (6 bases). Germline V gene sequence: CDR1 WSHSY, CDR2 SAAADI. This CDR3 comprises 16 residues. V was shortened by 7 bases and J by 2 bases, with 18 bases between the two germline ends. CDR3 in amino acids: CASTNNRAFTYNEQFF. The CDR3, as DNA: TGCGCCAGCACCAATAACAGGGCTTTTACCTACAATGAGCAGTTCTTC.

The chain links TRBV30 to TRBJ1-5, with 10 bases matching TRBD1. V dropped 7 bases and J dropped 9; count of bases not matched to a gene: 12. The germline gives CDR1 GTSNPN, CDR2 SVGIG (reference sequence). The CDR3 length is 14 residues. Written as DNA, the CDR3 is TGTGCCTTTCGACAGGGGGCGAATCGGGGGCCCCAGCATTTT. Its translation is CAFRQGANRGPQHF.

This chain connects TRBV5-1 to TRBJ2-3; 7 bases match TRBD2. Losses at the gene ends were 8 bases for V and 1 base for J; bases not matched to a gene: 10. The CDR3 totals 15 residues. Germline CDR1 SGHRS, CDR2 YFSETQ. The CDR3 DNA reads as TGCGCCAGTCGGGAGGCTTTGGGCGGCACAGATACGCAGTATTTT. This codes for CASREALGGTDTQYF. The full variable domain, in which reference TRBV5-1 and TRBJ2-3 provide the parts outside the CDR3, is KAGVTQTPRYLIKTRGQQVTLSCSPISGHRSVSWYQQTPGQGLQFLFEYFSETQRNKGNFPGRFSGRQFSNSRSEMNVSTLELGDSALYLCASREALGGTDTQYFGPGTRLTVL.

The chain is built from TRBV7-2 and TRBJ1-6, with 8 positions matching TRBD1. CDR1 and CDR2 from the germline V gene are SGHTA and FQGNSA. The CDR3 extends over 12 amino acids. Germline trimming cut 5 bases from V and 14 bases from J; bases unmatched to any gene: 5. Here the CDR3 reads CASSTDRVTLHF. CDR3 DNA: TGTGCCAGCAGCACGGACAGGGTTACCCTCCACTTT.

The J gene is TRBJ2-1, the V gene TRBV28; 8 nucleotides agree with TRBD2. With 8 bases clipped from V and 8 bases from J, the junction kept 8 bases outside the gene matches. This CDR3 is built from 13 residues. Germline V gene sequence: CDR1 MDHEN, CDR2 SYDVKM. This chain's CDR3 is CASREGPFYEQFF. CDR3 DNA sequence: TGTGCCAGCCGGGAGGGCCCTTTTTATGAGCAGTTCTTC.

The chain uses TRBV6-5 and TRBJ1-1; the D gene is possibly TRBD1 (5 bases). V shed 8 bases and J shed 1 base, with 17 bases lying between them. This CDR3 has 15 amino acids. Germline CDR1 reads MNHEY; CDR2 reads SVGAGI. CDR3: CASGGNSGKNTEAFF. The CDR3, as DNA: TGTGCCAGCGGGGGGAATTCAGGGAAGAACACTGAAGCTTTCTTT.

The V call is TRBV5-4, the J call TRBJ2-3; 7 bases are a match to TRBD2. The germline gives CDR1 SGHNT, CDR2 YYREEE (reference sequence). CDR3 length: 15 residues. J lost 3 bases, V lost 0 bases, and 4 bases had no gene match. The CDR3 reads CASSLDVGGTDTQYF. CDR3 sequence (DNA): TGTGCCAGCAGCTTGGATGTCGGGGGGACAGATACGCAGTATTTT.

V usage is TRBV6-1 and J usage is TRBJ1-2; TRBD1 might be the D (5 bases). Germline V gene lookup returns CDR1 MNHNS and CDR2 SASEGT. CDR3 length: 14 residues. The germline V and J ends were trimmed by 7 bases and 4 bases, with 16 bases remaining between them. CDR3 in amino acids: CASMLGGTIYGYTF. The CDR3 DNA follows: TGTGCCAGCATGCTGGGGGGAACGATCTATGGCTACACCTTC.